This is a list of T cell receptor beta chains from one sample in a study of blood T cell repertoires in COVID-19. Assay used: immunoSEQ multiplex PCR; TCRdb lists only in-frame clones, some missing. The sample contains about 40,000 clones, 88% of which appear only once. What was sequenced was peripheral blood. The receptors shown here come from a woman aged 65 to 85 with acute or convalescent COVID-19. Each CDR3 is given with its conserved first and last residue. The D gene is left open where the match is weak. Only some rows state a clone size, as once, few, many or a class for expanded clones.

CDR3aa: CASSPGQVARRLHF
CDR3nt: TGTGCCAGTTCACCGGGACAGGTCGCCAGGCGCCTCCACTTT
j_gene: TRBJ1-6
abundance: -
d_gene: TRBD1
v_gene: TRBV19

CDR3aa: CASSPTGAGANVLTF
CDR3nt: TGTGCCAGCAGCCCAACAGGGGCCGGGGCCAACGTCCTGACTTTC
j_gene: TRBJ2-6
abundance: -
d_gene: TRBD1
v_gene: TRBV7-8

CDR3aa: CASSLDREHYGYTF
CDR3nt: TGCGCCAGCAGCTTGGACCGGGAGCACTATGGCTACACCTTC
j_gene: TRBJ1-2
abundance: -
d_gene: -
v_gene: TRBV5-1

CDR3aa: CSASLTGTRGHIQYF
CDR3nt: TGCAGTGCTAGTCTCACCGGGACTAGAGGGCACATTCAGTACTTC
j_gene: TRBJ2-4
abundance: -
d_gene: TRBD2
v_gene: TRBV20-1

CDR3aa: CASSLRRGQGTEAFF
CDR3nt: TGTGCCAGCAGCTTAAGGCGGGGGCAGGGCACTGAAGCTTTCTTT
j_gene: TRBJ1-1
abundance: -
d_gene: -
v_gene: TRBV13

CDR3aa: CATSDLDSPSYNEQFF
CDR3nt: TGTGCCACCAGTGATTTGGACTCTCCCTCCTACAATGAGCAGTTCTTC
j_gene: TRBJ2-1
abundance: -
d_gene: -
v_gene: TRBV24-1

CDR3aa: CASSPGSYSNQPQHF
CDR3nt: TGTGCCAGCAGCCCGGGGTCGTATAGCAATCAGCCCCAGCATTTT
j_gene: TRBJ1-5
abundance: -
d_gene: -
v_gene: TRBV6-5

CDR3aa: CASTPRGRMNTEAFF
CDR3nt: TGTGCCAGCACTCCTCGGGGGAGGATGAACACTGAAGCTTTCTTT
j_gene: TRBJ1-1
abundance: -
d_gene: -
v_gene: TRBV25-1

CDR3aa: CATGGSTDTQYF
CDR3nt: TGTGCCACCGGCGGCTCCACAGATACGCAGTATTTT
j_gene: TRBJ2-3
abundance: -
d_gene: -
v_gene: TRBV24-1

CDR3aa: CASSSTSGGQTNTGELFF
CDR3nt: TGTGCCAGCAGCTCGACTAGCGGGGGTCAAACGAACACCGGGGAGCTGTTTTTT
j_gene: TRBJ2-2
abundance: -
d_gene: TRBD2
v_gene: TRBV6-2/TRBV6-3

CDR3aa: CASSLLGTSGMSSYNEQFF
CDR3nt: TGTGCCAGCAGCCTGCTGGGGACTAGCGGTATGAGCTCCTACAATGAGCAGTTCTTC
j_gene: TRBJ2-1
abundance: -
d_gene: TRBD2
v_gene: TRBV5-6

CDR3aa: CASSPGHGTDTQYF
CDR3nt: TGTGCCAGCAGCCCGGGACACGGCACAGATACGCAGTATTTT
j_gene: TRBJ2-3
abundance: -
d_gene: -
v_gene: TRBV7-9

CDR3aa: CSASSSGGPTDTQYF
CDR3nt: TGCAGTGCTAGTTCCTCGGGGGGGCCTACAGATACGCAGTATTTT
j_gene: TRBJ2-3
abundance: few
d_gene: TRBD2
v_gene: TRBV20-1